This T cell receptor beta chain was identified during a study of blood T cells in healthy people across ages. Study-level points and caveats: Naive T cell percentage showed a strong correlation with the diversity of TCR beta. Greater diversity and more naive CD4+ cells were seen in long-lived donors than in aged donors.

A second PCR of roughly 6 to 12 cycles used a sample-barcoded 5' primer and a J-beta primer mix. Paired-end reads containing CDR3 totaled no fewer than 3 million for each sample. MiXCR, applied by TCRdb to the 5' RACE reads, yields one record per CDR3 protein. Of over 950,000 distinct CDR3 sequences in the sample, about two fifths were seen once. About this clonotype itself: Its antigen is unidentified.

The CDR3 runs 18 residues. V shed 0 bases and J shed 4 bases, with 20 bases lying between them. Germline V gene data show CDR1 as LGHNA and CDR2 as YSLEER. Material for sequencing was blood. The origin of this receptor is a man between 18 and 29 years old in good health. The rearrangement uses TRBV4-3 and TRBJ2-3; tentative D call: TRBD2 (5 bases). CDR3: CASSQEATPRSRADTQYF. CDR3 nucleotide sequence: TGCGCCAGCAGCCAAGAGGCAACCCCTCGATCGCGGGCAGATACGCAGTATTTT.